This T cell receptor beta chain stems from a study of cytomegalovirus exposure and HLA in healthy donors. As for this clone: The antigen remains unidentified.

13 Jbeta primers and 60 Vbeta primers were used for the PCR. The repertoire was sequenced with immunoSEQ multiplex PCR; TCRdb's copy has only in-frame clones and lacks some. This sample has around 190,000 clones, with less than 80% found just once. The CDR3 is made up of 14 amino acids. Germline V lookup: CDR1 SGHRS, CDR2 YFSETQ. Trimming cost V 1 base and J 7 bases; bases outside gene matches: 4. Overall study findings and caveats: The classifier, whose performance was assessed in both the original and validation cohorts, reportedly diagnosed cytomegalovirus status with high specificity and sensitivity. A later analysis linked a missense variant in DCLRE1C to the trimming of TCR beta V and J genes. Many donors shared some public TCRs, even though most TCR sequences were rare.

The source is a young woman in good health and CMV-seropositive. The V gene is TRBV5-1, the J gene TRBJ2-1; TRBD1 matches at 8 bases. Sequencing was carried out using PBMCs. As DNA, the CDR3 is TGCGCCAGCAGCTTGAGACAGGGGTGGAATGAGCAGTTCTTC. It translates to CASSLRQGWNEQFF.